Following are 14 T cell receptor beta chains from one sample sequenced in a study of blood T cell repertoires in COVID-19. Some clones are missing from TCRdb's copy, which holds only in-frame ones; the method was immunoSEQ multiplex PCR. The sample has roughly 200,000 clones; 89% are singletons. Sequenced input: PBMCs or T cells enriched from blood (not recorded which). These receptors all stem from a woman in her 40s with acute COVID-19.

CDR3 amino acids: CASRPGTLVQFF. For the CDR3, the DNA is TGTGCCAGCAGGCCGGGAACCTTGGTGCAGTTCTTC. The chain is built from TRBV28 and TRBJ2-1, with a possible D match to TRBD2 (5 bases). CDR3 length: 12 amino acids. Trimming shortened V by 6 bases and J by 12 bases, and 15 bases separated the two germline ends. In germline, CDR1 is MDHEN, CDR2 SYDVKM.

The V gene is TRBV9, the J gene TRBJ1-3; TRBD1 matches at 12 bases. The CDR3 is made up of 16 amino acids. The V segment lost 0 bases and the J segment 5 bases; nucleotides outside the gene matches: 3. The V gene's germline CDR1 is SGDLS and CDR2 YYNGEE. The CDR3 region has the DNA TGTGCCAGCAGCGTAGGGGGACAGGGGGCGAGAAACACCATATATTTT. It is translated as CASSVGGQGARNTIYF. The full variable domain, in which reference TRBV9 and TRBJ1-3 provide the parts outside the CDR3, is DSGVTQTPKHLITATGQRVTLRCSPRSGDLSVYWYQQSLDQGLQFLIQYYNGEERAKGNILERFSAQQFPDLHSELNLSSLELGDSALYFCASSVGGQGARNTIYFGEGSWLTVV.

The gene calls are TRBV7-9 and TRBJ1-6; TRBD1 matches at 8 bases. The CDR3 contains 14 residues. Trimming at V came to 5 bases and at J to 7 bases, leaving 4 bases not matched to a gene. CDR1 is SEHNR and CDR2 is FQNEAQ in the germline V gene (reference sequence). The CDR3 DNA is TGTGCCAGCAGCCCGGACAGGGTAAATTCACCCCTCCACTTT. This translates into CASSPDRVNSPLHF.

The chain links TRBV3-1 (or the pseudogene TRBV3-2) to TRBJ1-2; D ambiguous. The CDR3 runs 14 residues. V was trimmed by 3 bases and J by 0 bases, leaving 8 bases between them. Per germline, CDR1 LGHDT and CDR2 YNNKEL (reference sequence). The CDR3 nucleotides are TGTGCCAGCAGCCATGGTGACTCTAACTATGGCTACACCTTC. Amino acids: CASSHGDSNYGYTF.

This sequence joins TRBV27 and TRBJ1-1, with 7 bases aligning to TRBD1. CDR1 is MNHEY and CDR2 is SMNVEV in the germline V gene (reference sequence). CDR3 length: 11 residues. After removal of 7 bases from V and 6 bases from J, the junction contained 2 bases not matched to a gene. CDR3 residues: CASIRGSEAFF. In DNA form, the CDR3 reads TGTGCCAGCATCAGGGGGTCTGAAGCTTTCTTT.

The J gene is TRBJ2-7, the V gene TRBV12-5; 7 bases align to TRBD2. Germline CDR1 reads LGHNT; CDR2 reads FRNRAP. This CDR3 spans 17 amino acids. The V gene end was trimmed by 1 base and the J gene end by 3 bases; junction bases not matched to a gene: 12. The CDR3 here is CASGLDTKRDPNYEQYF. CDR3 nucleotides: TGTGCTAGTGGTTTGGATACCAAGCGGGACCCAAACTACGAGCAGTACTTC.

This clone was seen a single time. This chain joins TRBV27 and TRBJ1-2; maybe TRBD1 (6 bases). This CDR3 is 15 amino acids long. In germline, CDR1 is MNHEY, CDR2 SMNVEV (reference sequence). V lost 5 bases to trimming and J lost 4 bases, with 17 bases between them. CDR3 sequence reads: CASSAMSGTPYGYTF. The CDR3 nucleotides read TGTGCCAGCAGTGCAATGTCCGGGACACCCTATGGCTACACCTTC.

The chain couples TRBV7-9 to TRBJ1-6; maybe TRBD1 (6 bases). The CDR3 contains 12 residues. V was shortened by 10 bases and J by 8 bases, with 12 bases between the two germline ends. Germline assignment: CDR1 SEHNR and CDR2 FQNEAQ (reference sequence). The CDR3 loop reads CATRGVDSPLHF. DNA for the CDR3: TGTGCCACCAGGGGCGTCGATTCACCCCTCCACTTT. Complete variable domain (other parts from reference TRBV7-9 and TRBJ1-6): DTGVSQNPRHKITKRGQNVTFRCDPISEHNRLYWYRQTLGQGPEFLTYFQNEAQLEKSRLLSDRFSAERPKGSFSTLEIQRTEQGDSAMYLCATRGVDSPLHFGNGTRLTVT.

J is TRBJ2-1 and V is TRBV2, with 7 bases fitting TRBD2. This CDR3 contains 15 residues. Germline V gives CDR1 SNHLY, CDR2 FYNNEI. The junction had 12 bases not matched to a gene; V was cut back by 11 bases and J by 2 bases. The CDR3 sequence is CASATGGSPYNEQFF. CDR3 nucleotides: TGTGCCTCAGCAACCGGGGGGTCCCCCTACAATGAGCAGTTCTTC. Full variable domain (missing parts from reference TRBV2 and TRBJ2-1): EPEVTQTPSHQVTQMGQEVILRCVPISNHLYFYWYRQILGQKVEFLVSFYNNEISEKSEIFDDQFSVERPDGSNFTLKIRSTKLEDSAMYFCASATGGSPYNEQFFGPGTRLTVL.

The J gene is TRBJ1-6, the V gene TRBV6-2 or TRBV6-3, with no clear D. CDR3 length equals 13 residues. In germline, CDR1 is MNHEY, CDR2 SVGEGT. V was pared by 0 bases and J by 9 bases, with 6 bases between. This chain's CDR3 is CASSYSGASPLHF. The CDR3 DNA sequence: TGTGCCAGCAGTTACTCGGGAGCTTCACCCCTCCACTTT.

V is TRBV3-1 (or the pseudogene TRBV3-2) and J is TRBJ1-6; 8 bases are a match to TRBD1. Germline V gives CDR1 LGHDT, CDR2 YNNKEL (reference sequence). The CDR3 sequence is 16 residues long. The J segment lost 7 bases and the V segment lost 0 bases, leaving 5 bases of the junction unmatched. CDR3 in amino acids: CASSQEGSGGNSPLHF. In DNA form, the CDR3 reads TGTGCCAGCAGCCAAGAAGGTTCAGGGGGCAATTCACCCCTCCACTTT.

The V call is TRBV4-2, the J call TRBJ2-6; D possibly corresponds to TRBD1 (5 bases). This CDR3 comprises 15 residues. CDR1 and CDR2 (germline): LGHNA, YNFKEQ. Between the trimmed V and J ends, which lost 1 base and 4 bases, there was a span of 8 bases. The CDR3 region has the DNA TGTGCCAGCAGCCAAGGGGGCGCAGGGGCCAACGTCCTGACTTTC. The encoded protein is CASSQGGAGANVLTF.

The chain joins TRBV7-2 to TRBJ2-7, with TRBD1 matching 8 bases. CDR3 length: 15 residues. Germline assignment: CDR1 SGHTA and CDR2 FQGNSA. V lost 5 bases to trimming and J lost 4 bases; unmatched junction nucleotides: 10. The CDR3 DNA reads as TGTGCCAGCAGCCCCAAGGACAGGGCCGATTACGAGCAGTACTTC. Its protein product is CASSPKDRADYEQYF.

To note about this clone: Other DNA sequences in this sample translate to the same CDR3. The chain uses TRBV2 and TRBJ1-5; maybe TRBD1 (6 bases). The CDR3 length is 14 residues. The V gene lost 5 bases and the J gene lost 4 bases, with 12 bases spanning the gap. Germline V gives CDR1 SNHLY, CDR2 FYNNEI. The DNA of the CDR3 is TGTGCCAGCAGTCTACAGGGAGGGAATCAGCCCCAGCATTTT. The encoded protein is CASSLQGGNQPQHF. Variable domain in full (rest from reference TRBV2 and TRBJ1-5): EPEVTQTPSHQVTQMGQEVILRCVPISNHLYFYWYRQILGQKVEFLVSFYNNEISEKSEIFDDQFSVERPDGSNFTLKIRSTKLEDSAMYFCASSLQGGNQPQHFGDGTRLSIL.